The source of this T cell receptor (beta chain) is a study of T cell responses to AZD1222 COVID-19 vaccine. The study's findings and limits: White British people made up most donors, females outnumbered males, and clonal diversity was possibly underestimated. In the spike-specific TCR repertoire, nearly half reportedly target unmutated variant regions. Baseline antibody screening turned up just six or seven seropositive AZD1222 recipients. Researchers took repertoire samples only after the peak T cell response had come.

Sequenced by immunoSEQ multiplex PCR; TCRdb stores in-frame clones only, minus some. In the table there are approximately 160,000 clones, 88% of which are singletons. The CDR3 is 13 residues long. Trimming shortened V by 6 bases and J by 5 bases, and 11 bases separated the two germline ends. Note on this clone: Its specificity is not known.

V and J are TRBV12-3 or TRBV12-4 and TRBJ1-5, with a tentative D call TRBD1 (5 bases). The sample here was peripheral blood, taken on day 0 of MenACWY control vaccination. The TCR comes from an adult in good health. The chain's CDR3 is CASRSGHDQPQHF. DNA for the CDR3: TGTGCCAGCAGGTCAGGGCATGATCAGCCCCAGCATTTT.